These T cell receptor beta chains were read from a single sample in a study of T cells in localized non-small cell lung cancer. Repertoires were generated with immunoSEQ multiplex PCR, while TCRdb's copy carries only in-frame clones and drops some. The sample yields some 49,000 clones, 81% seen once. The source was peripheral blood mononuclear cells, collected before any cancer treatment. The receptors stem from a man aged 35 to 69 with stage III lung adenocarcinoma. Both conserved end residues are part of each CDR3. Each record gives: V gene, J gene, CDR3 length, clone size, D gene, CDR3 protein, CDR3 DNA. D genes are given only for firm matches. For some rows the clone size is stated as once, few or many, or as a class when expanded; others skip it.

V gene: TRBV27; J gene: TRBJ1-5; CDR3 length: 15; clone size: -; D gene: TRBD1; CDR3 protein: CASSSTGGVYQPQHF; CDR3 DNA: TGTGCCAGCAGTTCAACAGGGGGGGTATATCAGCCCCAGCATTTT
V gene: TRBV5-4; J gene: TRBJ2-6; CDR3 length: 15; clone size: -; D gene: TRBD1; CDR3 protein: CAIRAGGFGANVLTF; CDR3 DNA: TGTGCCATCAGAGCAGGGGGTTTCGGGGCCAACGTCCTGACTTTC
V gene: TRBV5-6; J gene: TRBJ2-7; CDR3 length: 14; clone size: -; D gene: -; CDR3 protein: CASSFGGMAYEQYF; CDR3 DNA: TGTGCCAGCAGCTTTGGCGGGATGGCCTACGAGCAGTACTTC
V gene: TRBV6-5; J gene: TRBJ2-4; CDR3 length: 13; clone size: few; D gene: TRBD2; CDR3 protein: CASSLPGGDIQYF; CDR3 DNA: TGTGCCAGCAGCCTGCCCGGGGGGGACATTCAGTACTTC
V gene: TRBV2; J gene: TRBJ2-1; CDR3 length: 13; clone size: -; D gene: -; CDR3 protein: CASSEPGNNEQFF; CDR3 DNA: TGTGCCAGCAGTGAACCCGGAAACAATGAGCAGTTCTTC
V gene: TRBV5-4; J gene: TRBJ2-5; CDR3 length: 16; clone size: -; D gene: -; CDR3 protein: CASSSSFVGAGKTQYF; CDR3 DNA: TGTGCCAGCAGCTCGTCTTTCGTCGGGGCCGGGAAGACCCAGTACTTC
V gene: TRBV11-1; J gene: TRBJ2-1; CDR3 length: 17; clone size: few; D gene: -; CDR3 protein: CASSLGRQDRSYNEQFF; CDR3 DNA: TGTGCCAGCAGCTTGGGTCGACAGGACCGCTCCTACAATGAGCAGTTCTTC
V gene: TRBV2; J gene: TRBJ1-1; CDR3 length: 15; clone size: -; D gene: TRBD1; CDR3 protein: CASSEPGGKSTEAFF; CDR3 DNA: TGTGCCAGCAGTGAACCAGGGGGCAAGAGCACTGAAGCTTTCTTT
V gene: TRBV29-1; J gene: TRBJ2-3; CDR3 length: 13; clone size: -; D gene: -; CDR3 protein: CSVWGGRTDTQYF; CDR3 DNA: TGCAGCGTTTGGGGGGGGCGCACAGATACGCAGTATTTT
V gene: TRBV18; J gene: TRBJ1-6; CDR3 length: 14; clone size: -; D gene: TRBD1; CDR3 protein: CASSPGQGDSPLHF; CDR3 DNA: TGTGCCAGCTCCCCGGGACAGGGTGATTCACCCCTCCACTTT
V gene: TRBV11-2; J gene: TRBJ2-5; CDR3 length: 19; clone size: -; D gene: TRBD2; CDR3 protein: CASSLPISMAGDTQETQYF; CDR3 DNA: TGTGCCAGCAGCTTACCAATCAGTATGGCGGGGGATACTCAAGAGACCCAGTACTTC
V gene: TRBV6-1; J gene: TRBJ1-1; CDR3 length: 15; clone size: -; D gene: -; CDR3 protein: CASSPRAGPNTEAFF; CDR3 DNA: TGTGCCAGCAGTCCAAGGGCAGGCCCGAACACTGAAGCTTTCTTT
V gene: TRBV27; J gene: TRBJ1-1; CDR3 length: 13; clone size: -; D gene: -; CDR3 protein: CASGDWKNTEAFF; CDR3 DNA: TGTGCCAGCGGAGACTGGAAGAACACTGAAGCTTTCTTT
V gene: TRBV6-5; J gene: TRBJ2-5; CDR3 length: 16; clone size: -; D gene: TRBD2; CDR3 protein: CASSFTGTSGGETQYF; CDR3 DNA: TGTGCCAGCAGTTTCACTGGGACTAGCGGGGGGGAGACCCAGTACTTC
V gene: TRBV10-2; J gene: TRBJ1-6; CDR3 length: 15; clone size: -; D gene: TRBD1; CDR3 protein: CASSQGASYNSPLHF; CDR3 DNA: TGCGCCAGCAGTCAGGGGGCTTCCTATAATTCACCCCTCCACTTT
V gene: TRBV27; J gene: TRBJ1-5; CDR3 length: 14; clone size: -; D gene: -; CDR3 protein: CASSLNPGNQPQHF; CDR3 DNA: TGTGCCAGCAGTTTAAATCCCGGCAATCAGCCCCAGCATTTT
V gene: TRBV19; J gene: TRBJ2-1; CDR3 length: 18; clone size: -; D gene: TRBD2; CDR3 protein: CASSISGVGGISYNEQFF; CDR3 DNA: TGTGCCAGTAGTATATCTGGGGTGGGGGGGATCTCCTACAATGAGCAGTTCTTC
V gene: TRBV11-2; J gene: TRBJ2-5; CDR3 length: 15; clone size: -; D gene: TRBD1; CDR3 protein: CASSLVQGKGETQYF; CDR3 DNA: TGTGCCAGCAGCTTGGTACAGGGGAAAGGGGAGACCCAGTACTTC
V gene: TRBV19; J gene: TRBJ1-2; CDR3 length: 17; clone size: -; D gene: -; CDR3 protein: CASSTRTKPGSYYGYTF; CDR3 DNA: TGTGCCAGTAGTACCCGAACCAAACCGGGTTCCTACTATGGCTACACCTTC
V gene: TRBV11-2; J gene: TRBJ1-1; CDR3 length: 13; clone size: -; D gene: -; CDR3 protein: CASSLDRDTEAFF; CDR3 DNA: TGTGCCAGCAGCTTAGACAGGGACACTGAAGCTTTCTTT
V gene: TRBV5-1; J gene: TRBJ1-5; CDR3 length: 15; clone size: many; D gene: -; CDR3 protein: CASSLVSGSNQPQHF; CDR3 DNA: TGCGCCAGCAGCTTGGTTTCAGGGAGCAATCAGCCCCAGCATTTT
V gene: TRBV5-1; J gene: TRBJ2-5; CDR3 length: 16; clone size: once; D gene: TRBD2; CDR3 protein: CASSLGGSGGQETQYF; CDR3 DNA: TGCGCCAGCAGCTTGGGCGGCAGCGGGGGGCAAGAGACCCAGTACTTC
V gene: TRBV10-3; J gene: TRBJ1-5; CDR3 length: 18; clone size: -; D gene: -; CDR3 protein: CAISESELGGALNQPQHF; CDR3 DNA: TGTGCCATCAGTGAGAGCGAACTAGGGGGGGCACTAAATCAGCCCCAGCATTTT
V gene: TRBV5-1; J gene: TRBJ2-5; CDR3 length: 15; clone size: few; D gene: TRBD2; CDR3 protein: CASSPGTSSGETQYF; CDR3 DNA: TGCGCCAGCAGCCCCGGGACTAGCTCGGGAGAGACCCAGTACTTC
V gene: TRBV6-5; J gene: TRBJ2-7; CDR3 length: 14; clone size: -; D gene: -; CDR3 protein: CASSYRGRFYEQYF; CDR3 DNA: TGTGCCAGCAGTTACAGGGGACGGTTCTACGAGCAGTACTTC
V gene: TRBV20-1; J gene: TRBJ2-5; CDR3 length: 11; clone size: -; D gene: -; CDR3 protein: CSARWGETQYF; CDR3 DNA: TGCAGTGCAAGGTGGGGGGAGACCCAGTACTTC
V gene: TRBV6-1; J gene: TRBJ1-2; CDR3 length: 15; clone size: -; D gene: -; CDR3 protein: CASSEAFVQGGGYTF; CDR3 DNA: TGTGCCAGCAGTGAAGCCTTTGTGCAGGGAGGAGGCTACACCTTC
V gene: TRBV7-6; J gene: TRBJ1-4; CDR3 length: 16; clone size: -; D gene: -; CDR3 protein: CASSSAGGGYREKLFF; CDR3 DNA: TGTGCCAGCAGCTCCGCGGGTGGAGGGTACCGTGAAAAACTGTTTTTT
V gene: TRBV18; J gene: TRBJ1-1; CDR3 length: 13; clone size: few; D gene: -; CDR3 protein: CASSPPEGRQAFF; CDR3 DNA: TGTGCCAGCTCACCACCGGAAGGGCGTCAAGCTTTCTTT
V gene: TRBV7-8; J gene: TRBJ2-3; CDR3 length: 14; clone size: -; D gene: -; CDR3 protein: CASSLGSGTDTQYF; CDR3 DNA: TGTGCCAGCAGCTTAGGAAGTGGGACAGATACGCAGTATTTT
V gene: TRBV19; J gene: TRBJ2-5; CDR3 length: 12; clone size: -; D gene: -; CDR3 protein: CASAGVRETQYF; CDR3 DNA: TGTGCCAGTGCAGGGGTACGGGAGACCCAGTACTTC
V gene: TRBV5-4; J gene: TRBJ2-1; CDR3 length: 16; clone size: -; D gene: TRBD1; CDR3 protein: CASSTGQGRGANEQFF; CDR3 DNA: TGTGCCAGCAGCACAGGACAGGGACGAGGGGCGAATGAGCAGTTCTTC
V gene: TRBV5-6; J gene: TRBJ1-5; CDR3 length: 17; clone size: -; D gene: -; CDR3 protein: CASSRRDGFNSNQPQHF; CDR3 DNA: TGTGCCAGCAGCAGACGAGACGGATTTAATAGCAATCAGCCCCAGCATTTT
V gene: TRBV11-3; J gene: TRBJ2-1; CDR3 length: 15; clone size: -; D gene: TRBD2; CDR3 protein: CASSLTGGAYNEQFF; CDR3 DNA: TGTGCCAGCAGCTTAACGGGGGGGGCCTACAATGAGCAGTTCTTC
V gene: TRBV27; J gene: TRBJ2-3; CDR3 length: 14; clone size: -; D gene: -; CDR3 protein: CASSFSFFTDTQYF; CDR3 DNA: TGTGCCAGCAGTTTTTCCTTTTTCACAGATACGCAGTATTTT
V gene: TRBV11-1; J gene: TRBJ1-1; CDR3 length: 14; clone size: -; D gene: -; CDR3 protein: CASSLVDPWAEAFF; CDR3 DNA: TGTGCCAGCAGCTTAGTGGACCCGTGGGCTGAAGCTTTCTTT
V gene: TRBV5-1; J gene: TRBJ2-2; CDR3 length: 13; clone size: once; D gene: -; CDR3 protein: CASSLEAAGELFF; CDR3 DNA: TGCGCCAGCAGCTTGGAGGCGGCCGGGGAGCTGTTTTTT
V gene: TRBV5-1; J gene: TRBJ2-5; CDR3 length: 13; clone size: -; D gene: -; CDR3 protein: CASSFIMSETQYF; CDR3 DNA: TGCGCCAGCAGCTTTATTATGTCGGAGACCCAGTACTTC
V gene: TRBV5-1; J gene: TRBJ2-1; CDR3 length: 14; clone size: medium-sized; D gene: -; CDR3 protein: CASSLQGEDNEQFF; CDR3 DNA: TGCGCCAGCAGCTTGCAGGGAGAAGACAATGAGCAGTTCTTC
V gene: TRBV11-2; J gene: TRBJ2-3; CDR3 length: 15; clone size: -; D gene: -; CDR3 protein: CASSFRTRSTDTQYF; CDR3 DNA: TGTGCCAGCAGCTTCCGTACTCGTAGCACAGATACGCAGTATTTT
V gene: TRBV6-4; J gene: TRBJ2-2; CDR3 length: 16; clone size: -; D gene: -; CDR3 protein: CASSDTATSDTGELFF; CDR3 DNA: TGTGCCAGCAGTGACACGGCCACCTCGGACACCGGGGAGCTGTTTTTT
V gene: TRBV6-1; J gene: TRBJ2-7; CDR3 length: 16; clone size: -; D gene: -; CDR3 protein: CASSVWGAVDLHEQYF; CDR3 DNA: TGTGCCAGCAGTGTCTGGGGGGCAGTCGATTTGCACGAGCAGTACTTC
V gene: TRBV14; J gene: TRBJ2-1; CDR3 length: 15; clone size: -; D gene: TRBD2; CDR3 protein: CASSPILAGGLEQFF; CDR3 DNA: TGTGCCAGCAGCCCTATACTAGCGGGGGGGCTTGAGCAGTTCTTC
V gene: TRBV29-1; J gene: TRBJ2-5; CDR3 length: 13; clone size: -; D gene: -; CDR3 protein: CSVGGTYQETQYF; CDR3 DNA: TGCAGCGTTGGGGGGACGTACCAAGAGACCCAGTACTTC
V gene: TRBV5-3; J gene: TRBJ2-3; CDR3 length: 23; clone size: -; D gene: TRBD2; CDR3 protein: CARSLIKRGFRASIRKSTDTQYF; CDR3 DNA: TGTGCCAGAAGCTTGATAAAGCGGGGGTTTCGGGCTTCTATTCGGAAGAGCACAGATACGCAGTATTTT
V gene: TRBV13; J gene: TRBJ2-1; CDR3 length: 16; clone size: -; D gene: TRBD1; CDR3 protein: CASSKRGGDRGNEQFF; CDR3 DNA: TGTGCCAGCAGCAAAAGGGGCGGGGACAGGGGGAATGAGCAGTTCTTC
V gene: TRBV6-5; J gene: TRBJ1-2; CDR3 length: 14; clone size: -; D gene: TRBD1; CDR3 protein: CASSYGTGLYGYTF; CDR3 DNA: TGTGCCAGCAGTTACGGGACAGGGCTGTATGGCTACACCTTC
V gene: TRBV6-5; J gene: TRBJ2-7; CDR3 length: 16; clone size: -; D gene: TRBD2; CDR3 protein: CASSYGGLAGAYEQYF; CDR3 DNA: TGTGCCAGCAGTTACGGGGGACTAGCGGGGGCCTACGAGCAGTACTTC
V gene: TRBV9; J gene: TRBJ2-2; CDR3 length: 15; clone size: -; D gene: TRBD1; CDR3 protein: CASSSLTGVTGELFF; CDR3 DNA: TGTGCCAGCAGCTCCCTCACAGGGGTAACCGGGGAGCTGTTTTTT
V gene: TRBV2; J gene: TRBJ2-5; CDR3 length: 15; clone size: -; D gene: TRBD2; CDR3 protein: CASSVNSGGYETQYF; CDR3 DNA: TGTGCCAGCAGTGTAAATAGCGGGGGGTATGAGACCCAGTACTTC
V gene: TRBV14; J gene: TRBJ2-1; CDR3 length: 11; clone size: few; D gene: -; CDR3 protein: CASSQYNEQFF; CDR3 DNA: TGTGCCAGCAGCCAATACAATGAGCAGTTCTTC
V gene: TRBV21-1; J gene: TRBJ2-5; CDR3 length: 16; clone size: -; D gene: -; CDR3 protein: CASHREEAGYQETQYF; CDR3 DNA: TGTGCCAGCCACCGCGAGGAAGCGGGGTACCAAGAGACCCAGTACTTC
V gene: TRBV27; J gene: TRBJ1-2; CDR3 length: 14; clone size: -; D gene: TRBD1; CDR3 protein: CASRSGTGGEGYTF; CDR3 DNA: TGTGCCAGCAGGTCCGGGACAGGGGGCGAGGGCTACACCTTC
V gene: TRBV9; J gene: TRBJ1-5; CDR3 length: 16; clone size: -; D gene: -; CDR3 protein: CASSPRDTGSNQPQHF; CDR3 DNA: TGTGCCAGCAGCCCTCGAGACACGGGTAGCAATCAGCCCCAGCATTTT
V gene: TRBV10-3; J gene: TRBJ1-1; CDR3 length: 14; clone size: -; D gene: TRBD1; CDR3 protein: CASSPTGENTEAFF; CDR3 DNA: TGTGCCAGCAGTCCGACAGGGGAGAACACTGAAGCTTTCTTT
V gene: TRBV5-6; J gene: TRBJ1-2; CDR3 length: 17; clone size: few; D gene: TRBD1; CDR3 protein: CASSGGDREESRYGYTF; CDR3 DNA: TGTGCCAGCAGCGGGGGGGACAGGGAAGAATCCCGGTATGGCTACACCTTC
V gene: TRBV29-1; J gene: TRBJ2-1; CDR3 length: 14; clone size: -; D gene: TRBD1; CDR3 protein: CSVTTGVPYNEQFF; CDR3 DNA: TGCAGCGTTACTACAGGGGTCCCTTACAATGAGCAGTTCTTC
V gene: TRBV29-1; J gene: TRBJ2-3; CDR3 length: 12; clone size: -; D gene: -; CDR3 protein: CSVESSTDTQYF; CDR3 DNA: TGCAGCGTTGAAAGCAGCACAGATACGCAGTATTTT
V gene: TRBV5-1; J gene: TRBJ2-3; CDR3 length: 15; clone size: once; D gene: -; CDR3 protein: CASSQGLTLTDTQYF; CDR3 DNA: TGCGCCAGCAGCCAAGGCCTGACTCTAACAGATACGCAGTATTTT